The T cell receptor beta chain under discussion was sequenced for a study of T cell repertoires in cytomegalovirus infection (dated by TCRdb to the late 2010s). Background for the entire study: Alongside well-studied HLA-B-restricted epitopes, the peptide stimulations were aimed at recently identified HLA-C-restricted CMV epitopes, whose presentation resists viral immunomodulation. Because public TCR beta signatures pointed to carriage of CMV infection together with the matching HLA type, the HLA type of each donor mattered for the analysis. Points the paper makes about the study in general: In both this cohort and an independent cohort of 300 to 450 donors, the cumulative frequency of public TCR beta family members distinguished carriers of CMV infection plus the relevant HLA type. In the ex vivo response, HLA-C-restricted CMV-specific TCR beta clonotypes were dominant, and in two of eight donors the single most frequent clonotype came from this HLA-C-restricted group.

The treatment or condition label corresponds to: in vitro stimulation with specific CMV peptide epitopes to enrich CMV-specific T cells. This sample was sequenced with an Illumina HiSeq 1500. Clones were called with MiXCR by TCRdb after fastp trimmed the public reads at Q25, and only in-frame beta chains were retained. Under each unique CDR3 protein, matching rows form one entry showing the most common genes and DNA. This sample holds about 130,000 distinct CDR3 sequences; approximately 30% were observed only once. The top ten clonotypes cover around 50% of the sample. This clonotype was picked up many times. What antigen it recognizes has not been identified. The sample holds no much larger clone one base away, and base qualities are not on file. Sequencing was performed on CD8+ T cells from cultured PBMCs, taken from culture after CMV antigen stimulation. The sequence was obtained from a human donor in good health (CMV status not recorded). Some clones in this sample may be carry-over from other donors' samples.

The nucleotide sequence reads TGTGCCAGCAGCTTACCCGTAAAGCAGGGTCCTGGAAACACCATATATTTT. This yields the protein CASSLPVKQGPGNTIYF. This receptor chain uses TRBV7-6 and TRBJ1-3, and possibly TRBD1, on 5 matching bases. From the germline V gene, CDR1 is SGHVS and CDR2 is FNYEAQ. Its CDR3 holds 17 amino acids, cysteine through phenylalanine. CDR3 DNA only is kept here, 51 bases in frame from base 1. The junction carries 16 bases between V and J, which are trimmed by 2 bases and 2 bases respectively.